This entry lists 2 T cell receptor beta chains sequenced from one sample in a study of T cell clonotyping in hematopoietic cell transplantation (dated by TCRdb to the early 2020s). The label giving this sample's time point can be read as: recipient sample about 28 days before transplant, after cytoreduction. Library creation used the immunoSEQ multiplex PCR assay. Here the immuneACCESS table is served through TCRdb, limited to in-frame sequences with V and J called. Missing clones are a known gap in these copies; in checked studies unresolved V genes cover under half, and the rest lacks a known reason. The sample table contains fewer than 8,000 clones; only one count was recorded for under 98% of them. Roughly 16% of the sample is held by the ten biggest clonotypes. The sample in question was peripheral blood mononuclear cells, obtained before stem cell transplant. These receptors were obtained from a man in his 70s with acute myeloid leukemia. Some clones in this sample may be carry-over from other donors' samples.

This clone has a single count. The rearrangement joins TRBV30 to TRBJ1-6, with D hard to call. Germline V lookup: CDR1 GTSNPN, CDR2 SVGIG (reference sequence). V dropped 3 bases and J dropped 10 bases, with 13 bases sitting between them. The CDR3 is 13 amino acids. CDR3 bases: TGTGCCTGGAGGGGCCCCCCGGGCTCACCCCTCCACTTT. It is translated as CAWRGPPGSPLHF.

The CDR3 is CASSQGFRRSGYTF. The CDR3 DNA is TGTGCCAGCAGCCAAGGGTTTAGACGGAGTGGCTACACCTTC. V gene TRBV14 combines with J gene TRBJ1-2; D is undetermined. CDR3 length: 14 residues. V shed 1 base and J shed 7 bases, with 13 bases lying between them. Germline V gene sequence: CDR1 SGHDN, CDR2 FVKESK.